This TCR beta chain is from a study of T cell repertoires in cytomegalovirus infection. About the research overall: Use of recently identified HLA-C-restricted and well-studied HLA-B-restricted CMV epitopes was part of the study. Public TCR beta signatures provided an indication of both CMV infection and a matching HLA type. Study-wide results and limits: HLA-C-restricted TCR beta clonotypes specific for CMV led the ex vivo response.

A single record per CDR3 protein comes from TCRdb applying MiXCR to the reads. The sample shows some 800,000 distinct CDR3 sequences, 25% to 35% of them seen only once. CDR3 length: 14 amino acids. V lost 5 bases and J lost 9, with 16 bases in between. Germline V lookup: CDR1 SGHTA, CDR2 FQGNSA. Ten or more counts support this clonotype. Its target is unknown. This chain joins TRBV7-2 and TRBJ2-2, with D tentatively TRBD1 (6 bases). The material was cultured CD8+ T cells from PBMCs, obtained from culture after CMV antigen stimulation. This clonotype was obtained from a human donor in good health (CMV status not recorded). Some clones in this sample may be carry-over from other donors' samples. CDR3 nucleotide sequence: TGTGCCAGCAGCCTCCGACAGGTTATGAGGGAGCTGTTTTTT. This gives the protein CASSLRQVMRELFF.